The rows below give T cell receptor beta chains drawn from one sample of a study of OX40 agonist ivuxolimab in advanced cancers. Sequencing was performed with immunoSEQ multiplex PCR; in TCRdb, only in-frame clones are kept and a portion is missing. There are roughly 110,000 clones in the sample; about nine tenths occur only once, and around 0.5% lies in the top ten. The sample consisted of CD4+ or CD8+ T cells sorted from blood, taken in a trial of the OX40 agonist ivuxolimab. The receptors were sampled from an adult with an advanced solid tumor such as melanoma, head and neck, liver or kidney cancer. CDR3s include the opening cysteine and the closing phenylalanine or tryptophan. The D gene is left open where the match is weak. Rows give clone size only sometimes, using once, few, many, or a class for an expanded clone.

TRBV5-6,13,TRBD1,few,TRBJ1-2,TGTGCCAGCAGATGGACAGGGAGCTATGGCTACACCTTC,CASRWTGSYGYTF
TRBV29-1,13,NA,NA,TRBJ1-1,TGCAGCGTTGACGTACACCTAGACACTGAAGCTTTCTTT,CSVDVHLDTEAFF
TRBV11-2,14,NA,few,TRBJ1-3,TGTGCCAGCAGCCCAAACCCCTCTGGAAACACCATATATTTT,CASSPNPSGNTIYF
TRBV6-1,15,NA,NA,TRBJ2-7,TGTGCCAGCAGTTTTTCTCATCTGGGGGCATACGAGCAGTACTTC,CASSFSHLGAYEQYF
TRBV30,14,NA,NA,TRBJ2-3,TGTGCCTGGAGTGACCCCACTAGCACAGATACGCAGTATTTT,CAWSDPTSTDTQYF
TRBV28,15,TRBD1,NA,TRBJ2-7,TGTGCCAGCAGTACCGGGACAGGGGGCTCCTACGAGCAGTACTTC,CASSTGTGGSYEQYF
TRBV6-1,15,TRBD1,NA,TRBJ2-1,TGTGCCAGCATGCGGGCCGGGACAGTCTACAATGAGCAGTTCTTC,CASMRAGTVYNEQFF
TRBV7-2,12,NA,NA,TRBJ1-2,TGTGCCAGCAGCCACTACGATCGTGGCTACACCTTC,CASSHYDRGYTF
TRBV5-4,14,NA,NA,TRBJ2-2,TGTGCCAGCAGCTTCCCCGGGGGAAACGGGGAGCTGTTTTTT,CASSFPGGNGELFF
TRBV27,15,NA,NA,TRBJ2-2,TGTGCCAGCAGTTTCCTCATGGGCAACACCGGGGAGCTGTTTTTT,CASSFLMGNTGELFF
TRBV4-2,14,NA,NA,TRBJ2-1,TGTGCCAGCAGCCCGCATGGGGGCTACAATGAGCAGTTCTTC,CASSPHGGYNEQFF
TRBV10-3,16,NA,once,TRBJ1-4,TGTGCCATCAGTCCCGAGGCGATACAGGGAAGTGAAAAACTGTTTTTT,CAISPEAIQGSEKLFF
TRBV4-3,16,NA,once,TRBJ2-3,TGCGCCAGCAGCCAAGGTGGATGGGGGGTAGCAGATACGCAGTATTTT,CASSQGGWGVADTQYF
TRBV7-9,13,NA,NA,TRBJ2-7,TGTGCCAGCAGCTTAGTTAGTTCCTACGAGCAGTACTTC,CASSLVSSYEQYF
TRBV2,15,NA,NA,TRBJ2-1,TGTGCCAGCAGTTATATCCGGAGCTCCTACAATGAGCAGTTCTTC,CASSYIRSSYNEQFF
TRBV7-2,11,NA,NA,TRBJ2-7,TGTGCCAGCAGCTACGACACTGAGCAGTACTTC,CASSYDTEQYF
TRBV15,12,NA,NA,TRBJ1-3,TGTGCCACCAGCAGAACAGGAAACACCATATATTTT,CATSRTGNTIYF
TRBV5-4,14,TRBD2,NA,TRBJ2-1,TGTGCCAGCAGCCCAGCGGGGCAGTACAATGAGCAGTTCTTC,CASSPAGQYNEQFF
TRBV6-6,13,NA,NA,TRBJ1-2,TGTGCCAGCAGTTACCGGGGAGTCAATGGCTACACCTTC,CASSYRGVNGYTF
TRBV7-9,14,TRBD1,NA,TRBJ2-5,TGTGCCAGCAGCAAGGGGACAGGGGAAGAGACCCAGTACTTC,CASSKGTGEETQYF
TRBV28,16,NA,NA,TRBJ2-5,TGTGCCAGCAGGGGTAGCGCGGGATCCCAAGGGAAGACCCAGTACTTC,CASRGSAGSQGKTQYF
TRBV4-3,15,NA,few,TRBJ1-2,TGCGCCAGCAGCCAAGCGGGGGGAGTCGGGTATGGCTACACCTTC,CASSQAGGVGYGYTF
TRBV28,16,TRBD1,NA,TRBJ2-3,TGTGCCAGCAAATTGTCTACAGGGGGAAGCACAGATACGCAGTATTTT,CASKLSTGGSTDTQYF
TRBV10-3,16,NA,NA,TRBJ1-2,TGTGCCATCAGTGAGTCGGGAGGCGGGGAGAACTATGGCTACACCTTC,CAISESGGGENYGYTF
TRBV27,14,NA,NA,TRBJ2-2,TGTGCCAGCAGTTCCTCACAGAACACCGGGGAGCTGTTTTTT,CASSSSQNTGELFF
TRBV28,14,NA,NA,TRBJ1-2,TGTGCCAGCAGTTTATACGGAGGTGACTATGGCTACACCTTC,CASSLYGGDYGYTF
TRBV2,14,NA,NA,TRBJ2-2,TGTGCCAGCCGAGACGGATCGAACACCGGGGAGCTGTTTTTT,CASRDGSNTGELFF
TRBV11-2,15,NA,medium-sized,TRBJ1-6,TGTGCCAGCAGCCCGTTCCCCCCAGAGAAATCACCCCTCCACTTT,CASSPFPPEKSPLHF
TRBV7-2,15,NA,NA,TRBJ2-3,TGTGCCAGCAGCTCAGCTAAGGGAGTCAAGAATACGCAGTATTTT,CASSSAKGVKNTQYF
TRBV9,16,NA,NA,TRBJ1-4,TGTGCCAGCAGCGTAGCTCCGAAAGGGGCAGCTGAAAAACTGTTTTTT,CASSVAPKGAAEKLFF
TRBV28,12,NA,NA,TRBJ2-7,TGTGCCAGCAGCGCCGGTGTGGACGAGCAGTACTTC,CASSAGVDEQYF
TRBV19,19,TRBD1,NA,TRBJ1-5,TGTGCCAGTAGTATCGCAGGGGGCGCATTCCAACGTGGCAATCAGCCCCAGCATTTT,CASSIAGGAFQRGNQPQHF
TRBV6-5,11,NA,NA,TRBJ2-7,TGTGCCAGCGCAGCGGGTTACGAGCAGTACTTC,CASAAGYEQYF
TRBV7-9,15,NA,NA,TRBJ2-5,TGTGCCAGCAGCTTAGCGTCGGTGGACAGCGTGACCCAGTACTTC,CASSLASVDSVTQYF
TRBV2,14,NA,NA,TRBJ1-5,TGTGCCAGCAGAGAGGGGGGGGGCGGTCAGCCCCAGCATTTT,CASREGGGGQPQHF
TRBV7-9,18,NA,NA,TRBJ2-2,TGTGCCAGCAGCAACTACCCCGGGACCTCCTCGGAAGCCGGGGAGCTGTTTTTT,CASSNYPGTSSEAGELFF
TRBV11-2,16,TRBD1,NA,TRBJ2-5,TGTGCCAGCAGCTTAGTTTCGCAGGGGGCCCGAGAGACCCAGTACTTC,CASSLVSQGARETQYF
TRBV6-4,14,NA,NA,TRBJ2-2,TGTGCCAGCAGTCGGACTAAGGACACCGGGGAGCTGTTTTTT,CASSRTKDTGELFF
TRBV7-2,13,NA,NA,TRBJ2-7,TGTGCCAGCAGCTTAGCGACCGGCTACGAGCAGTACTTC,CASSLATGYEQYF
TRBV7-3,15,TRBD1,NA,TRBJ2-1,TGTGCCAGCAGCGGAAGACAGGGAACGTCTAATGAGCAGTTCTTC,CASSGRQGTSNEQFF
TRBV10-3,13,NA,NA,TRBJ2-5,TGTGCCATCAGTGGGGAAGGGACGGGAACCCAGTACTTC,CAISGEGTGTQYF
TRBV28,16,NA,NA,TRBJ2-4,TGTGCCAGCAGTTTATCGACGGGCTCAGCCAAAAACATTCAGTACTTC,CASSLSTGSAKNIQYF
TRBV14,17,TRBD2,few,TRBJ2-7,TGTGCCAGCAGCCAGCGGACTAGCGGGGGAAAATTGTACGAGCAGTACTTC,CASSQRTSGGKLYEQYF
TRBV9,13,NA,NA,TRBJ2-3,TGTGCCAGCAGCGTAGGGACGACAGATACGCAGTATTTT,CASSVGTTDTQYF
TRBV9,14,NA,NA,TRBJ1-4,TGTGCCAGCAGCGAGGGACGGCTAAATGAAAAACTGTTTTTT,CASSEGRLNEKLFF
TRBV6-1,13,NA,NA,TRBJ1-2,TGTGCCAGCAGAGACGCGGGGGAATGGGGCTACACCTTC,CASRDAGEWGYTF
TRBV6-5,14,NA,NA,TRBJ2-7,TGTGCCAGCACCGAACTGAGGTCCTACGACGAGCAGTACTTC,CASTELRSYDEQYF
TRBV28,17,TRBD1,NA,TRBJ1-6,TGTGCCAGCAGTGGGACAGCCCCGCGATCTTATAATTCACCCCTCCACTTT,CASSGTAPRSYNSPLHF
TRBV9,14,TRBD2,NA,TRBJ2-1,TGTGCCAGCAGCCTAGCGGGGGGGCCACGAGAGCAGTTCTTC,CASSLAGGPREQFF